These 4 T cell receptor beta chains originate from one sample sequenced in a study of blood T cell repertoires in COVID-19 (dated by TCRdb to 2018 to 2020). Libraries were made using the immunoSEQ multiplex PCR assay. In its TCRdb copy, this immuneACCESS table keeps in-frame sequences only and misses some clones. Where compared with another copy, unresolved V genes explain less than half of these, and the others have no known cause. The sample records more than 200,000 clones, 88% of which are singletons. Approximately 1.8% of the sample is in the top ten clones. Input material: peripheral blood. The receptors stem from a man in his sixties or seventies with acute or convalescent COVID-19.

The chain combines TRBV20-1 with TRBJ1-1; D remains ambiguous. The germline V gene encodes CDR1 DFQATT and CDR2 SNEGSKA (reference sequence). V was pared by 2 bases and J by 6 bases, with 7 bases between. This CDR3 is 11 amino acids long. DNA of the CDR3: TGCAGTGCTAGACCTACTCCTGAAGCTTTCTTT. It is translated as CSARPTPEAFF.

The CDR3 sequence is CASRGAADGGYTF. The DNA of the CDR3 is TGTGCCAGCAGGGGGGCGGCCGACGGCGGCTACACCTTC. V is TRBV25-1 and J is TRBJ1-2; maybe TRBD1 (6 bases). The ends were cut back, 6 bases at V and 8 bases at J, with 16 bases in the middle. Germline CDR1 is MGHDK and CDR2 is SYGVNS. The CDR3 is made up of 13 amino acids.

The chain links TRBV19 to TRBJ2-2; the match to TRBD2 covers 9 bases. In germline, CDR1 is LNHDA, CDR2 SQIVND (reference sequence). J lost 7 bases, V lost 7 bases, and 13 bases had no gene match. This CDR3 region has 16 residues. In DNA form, the CDR3 reads TGTGCCAGTATTCTGACGGCGGGAGGGCCGGGCGGGGAGCTGTTTTTT. Translated: CASILTAGGPGGELFF.

The table lists this clone with many counts. V usage is TRBV30 and J usage is TRBJ1-3; D gene uncertain. The CDR3 is made up of 14 amino acids. CDR1 is GTSNPN, CDR2 SVGIG, per germline (reference sequence). V dropped 5 bases and J dropped 1 base, with 12 bases sitting between them. CDR3 coding DNA: TGTGCCTGGCTCAACCGAGAATCTGGAAACACCATATATTTT. It yields the protein CAWLNRESGNTIYF.